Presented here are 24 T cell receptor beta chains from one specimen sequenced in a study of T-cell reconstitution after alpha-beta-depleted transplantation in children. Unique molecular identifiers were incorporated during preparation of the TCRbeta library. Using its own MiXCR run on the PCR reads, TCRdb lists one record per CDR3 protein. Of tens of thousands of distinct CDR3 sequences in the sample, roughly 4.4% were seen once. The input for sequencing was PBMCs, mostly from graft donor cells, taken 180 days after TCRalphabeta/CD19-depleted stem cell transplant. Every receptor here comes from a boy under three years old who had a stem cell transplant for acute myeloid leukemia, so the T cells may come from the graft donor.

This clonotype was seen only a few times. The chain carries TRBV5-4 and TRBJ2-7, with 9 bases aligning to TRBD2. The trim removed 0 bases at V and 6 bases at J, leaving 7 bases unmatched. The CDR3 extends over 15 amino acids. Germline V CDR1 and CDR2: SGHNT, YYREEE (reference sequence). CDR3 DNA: TGTGCCAGCAGCTTGGATAGCGGGGGAGCGGGCGAGCAGTACTTC. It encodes CASSLDSGGAGEQYF.

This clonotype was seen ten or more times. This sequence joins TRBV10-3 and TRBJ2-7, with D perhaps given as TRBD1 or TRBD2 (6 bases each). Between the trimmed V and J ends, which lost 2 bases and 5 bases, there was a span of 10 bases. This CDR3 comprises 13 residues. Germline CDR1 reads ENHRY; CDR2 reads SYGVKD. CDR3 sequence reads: CAISERGQDEQYF. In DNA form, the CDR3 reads TGTGCCATCAGTGAGCGGGGGCAAGACGAGCAGTACTTC.

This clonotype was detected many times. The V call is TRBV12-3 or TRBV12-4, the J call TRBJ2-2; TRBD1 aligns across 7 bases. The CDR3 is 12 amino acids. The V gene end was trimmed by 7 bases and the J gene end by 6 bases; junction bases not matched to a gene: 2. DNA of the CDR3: TGTGCCAGCAATAGGGGGCCCGGGGAGCTGTTTTTT. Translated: CASNRGPGELFF.

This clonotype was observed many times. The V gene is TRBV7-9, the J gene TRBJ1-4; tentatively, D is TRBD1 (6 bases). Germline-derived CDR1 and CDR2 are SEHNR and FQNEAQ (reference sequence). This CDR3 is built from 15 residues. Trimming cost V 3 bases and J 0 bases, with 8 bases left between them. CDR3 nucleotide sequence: TGTGCCAGCAGCTTGCGGGGGCCAACTAATGAAAAACTGTTTTTT. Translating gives CASSLRGPTNEKLFF.

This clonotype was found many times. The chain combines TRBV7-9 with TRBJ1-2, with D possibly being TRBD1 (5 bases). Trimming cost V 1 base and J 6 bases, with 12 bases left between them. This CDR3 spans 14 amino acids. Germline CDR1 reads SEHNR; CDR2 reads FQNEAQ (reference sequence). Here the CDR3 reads CASSLGREGNGYTF. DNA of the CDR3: TGTGCCAGCAGCTTAGGCAGGGAGGGAAATGGCTACACCTTC.

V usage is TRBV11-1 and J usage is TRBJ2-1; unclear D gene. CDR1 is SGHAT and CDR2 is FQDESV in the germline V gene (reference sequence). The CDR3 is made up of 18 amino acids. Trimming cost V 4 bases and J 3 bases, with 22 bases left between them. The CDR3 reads CASSSQIRTGPLYNEQFF. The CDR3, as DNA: TGTGCCAGCAGCTCCCAAATCCGGACCGGGCCCCTCTACAATGAGCAGTTCTTC.

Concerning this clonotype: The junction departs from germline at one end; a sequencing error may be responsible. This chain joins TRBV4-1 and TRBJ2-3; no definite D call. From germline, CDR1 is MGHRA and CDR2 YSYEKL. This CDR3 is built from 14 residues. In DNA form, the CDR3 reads TGTGCCATCAGCCTCGGGCTCGCGGATTCTGAGCAGTATTTT. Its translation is CAISLGLADSEQYF.

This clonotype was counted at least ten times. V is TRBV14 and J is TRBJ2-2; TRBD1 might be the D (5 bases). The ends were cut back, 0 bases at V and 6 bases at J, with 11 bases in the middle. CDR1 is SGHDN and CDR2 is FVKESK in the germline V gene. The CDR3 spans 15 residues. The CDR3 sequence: CASSQEGPNPGELFF. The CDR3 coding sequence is TGTGCCAGCAGCCAAGAGGGGCCGAATCCCGGGGAGCTGTTTTTT.

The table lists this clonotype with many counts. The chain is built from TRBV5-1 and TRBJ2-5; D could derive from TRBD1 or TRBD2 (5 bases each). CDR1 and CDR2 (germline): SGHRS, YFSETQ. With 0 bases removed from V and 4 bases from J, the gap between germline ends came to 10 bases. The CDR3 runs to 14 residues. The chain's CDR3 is CASSLDSGRETQYF. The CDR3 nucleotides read TGCGCCAGCAGCTTGGATTCGGGGCGAGAGACCCAGTACTTC.

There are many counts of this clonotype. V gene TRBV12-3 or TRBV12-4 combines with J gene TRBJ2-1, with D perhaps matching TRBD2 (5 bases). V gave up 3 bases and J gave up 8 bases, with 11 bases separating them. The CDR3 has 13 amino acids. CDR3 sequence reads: CASSLTGVHEQFF. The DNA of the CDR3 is TGTGCCAGCAGTTTGACCGGGGTCCATGAGCAGTTCTTC.

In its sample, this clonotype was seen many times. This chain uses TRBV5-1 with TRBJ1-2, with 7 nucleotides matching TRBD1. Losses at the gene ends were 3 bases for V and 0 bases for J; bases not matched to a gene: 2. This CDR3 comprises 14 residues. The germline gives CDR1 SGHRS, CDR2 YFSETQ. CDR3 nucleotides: TGCGCCAGCAGCTCGGGGACAGCTAACTATGGCTACACCTTC. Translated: CASSSGTANYGYTF.

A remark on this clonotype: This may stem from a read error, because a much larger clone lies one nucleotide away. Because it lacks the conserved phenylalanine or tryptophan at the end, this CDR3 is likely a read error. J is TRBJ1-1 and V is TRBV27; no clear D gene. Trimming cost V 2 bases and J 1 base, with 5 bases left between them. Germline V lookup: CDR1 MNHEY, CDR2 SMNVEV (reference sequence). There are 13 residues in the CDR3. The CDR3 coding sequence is TGTGCCAGCAGTTTAGGGCGGAACACTGAAGCTTTCCTT. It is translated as CASSLGRNTEAFL.

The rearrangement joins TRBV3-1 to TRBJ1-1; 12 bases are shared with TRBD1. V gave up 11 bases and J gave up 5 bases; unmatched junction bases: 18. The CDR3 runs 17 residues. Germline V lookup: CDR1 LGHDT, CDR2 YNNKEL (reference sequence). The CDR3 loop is CASCPFRDRGRGTEAFF. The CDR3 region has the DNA TGTGCCTCCTGCCCGTTCAGGGACAGGGGGCGAGGGACTGAAGCTTTCTTT.

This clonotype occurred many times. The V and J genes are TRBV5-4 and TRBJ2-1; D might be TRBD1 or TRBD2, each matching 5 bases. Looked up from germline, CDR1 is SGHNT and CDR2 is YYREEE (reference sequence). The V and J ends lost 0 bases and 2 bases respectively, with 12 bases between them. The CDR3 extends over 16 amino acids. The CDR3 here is CASSLARGLAYNEQFF. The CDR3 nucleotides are TGTGCCAGCAGCTTGGCTCGGGGCCTTGCCTACAATGAGCAGTTCTTC. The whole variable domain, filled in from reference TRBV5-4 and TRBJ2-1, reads ETGVTQSPTHLIKTRGQQVTLRCSSQSGHNTVSWYQQALGQGPQFIFQYYREEENGRGNFPPRFSGLQFPNYSSELNVNALELDDSALYLCASSLARGLAYNEQFFGPGTRLTVL.

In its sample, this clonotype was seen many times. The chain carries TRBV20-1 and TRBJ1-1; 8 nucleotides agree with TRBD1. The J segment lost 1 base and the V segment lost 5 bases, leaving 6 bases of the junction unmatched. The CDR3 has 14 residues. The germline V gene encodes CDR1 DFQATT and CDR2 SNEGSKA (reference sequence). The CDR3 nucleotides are TGCAGTGCTGACTCCGGGACAGGGAACACTGAAGCTTTCTTT. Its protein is CSADSGTGNTEAFF.

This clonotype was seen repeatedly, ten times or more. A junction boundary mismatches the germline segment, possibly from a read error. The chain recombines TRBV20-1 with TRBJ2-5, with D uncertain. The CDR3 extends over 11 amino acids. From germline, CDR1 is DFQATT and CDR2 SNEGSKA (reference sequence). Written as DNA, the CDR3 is TGCAGTGCTAGAGTGCAAGGGACCCAGTACTTC. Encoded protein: CSARVQGTQYF.

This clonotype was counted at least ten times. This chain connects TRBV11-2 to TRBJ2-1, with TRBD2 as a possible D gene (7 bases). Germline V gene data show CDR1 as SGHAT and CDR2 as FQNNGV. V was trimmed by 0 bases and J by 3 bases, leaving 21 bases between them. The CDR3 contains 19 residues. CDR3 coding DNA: TGTGCCAGCAGCTTAGAAGGGGGAATGACGGGGGGTCTCTACAATGAGCAGTTCTTC. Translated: CASSLEGGMTGGLYNEQFF. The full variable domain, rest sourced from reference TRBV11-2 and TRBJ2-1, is EAGVAQSPRYKIIEKRQSVAFWCNPISGHATLYWYQQILGQGPKLLIQFQNNGVVDDSQLPKDRFSAERLKGVDSTLKIQPAKLEDSAVYLCASSLEGGMTGGLYNEQFFGPGTRLTVL.

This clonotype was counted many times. CDR3 DNA sequence: TGTGCCAGCAGTTTATGGGGGACTAGCGGTTACAATGAGCAGTTCTTC. This codes for CASSLWGTSGYNEQFF. The rearrangement links TRBV12-3 or TRBV12-4 to TRBJ2-1; 11 bases agree with TRBD2. This CDR3 comprises 16 residues. Germline trimming cut 2 bases from V and 4 bases from J; bases unmatched to any gene: 4.

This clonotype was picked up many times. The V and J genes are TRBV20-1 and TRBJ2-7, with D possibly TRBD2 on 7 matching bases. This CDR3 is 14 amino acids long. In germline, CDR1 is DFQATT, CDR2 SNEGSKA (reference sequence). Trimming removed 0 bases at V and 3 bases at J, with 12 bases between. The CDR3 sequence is CSAREPGGRYEQYV. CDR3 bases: TGCAGTGCTAGAGAGCCGGGGGGCCGCTACGAGCAGTACGTC.

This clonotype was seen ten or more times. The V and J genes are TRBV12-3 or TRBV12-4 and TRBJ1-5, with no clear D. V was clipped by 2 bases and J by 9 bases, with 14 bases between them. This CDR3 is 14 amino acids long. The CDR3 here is CASSLRAAERPQHF. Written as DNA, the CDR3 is TGTGCCAGCAGTTTAAGGGCGGCCGAGAGGCCCCAGCATTTT.

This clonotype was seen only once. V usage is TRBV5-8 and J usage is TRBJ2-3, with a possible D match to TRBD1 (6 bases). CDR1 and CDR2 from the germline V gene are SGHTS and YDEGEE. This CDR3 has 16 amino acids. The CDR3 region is CACSLPHGARGDTQYF. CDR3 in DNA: TGTGCGTGCAGCTTGCCGCACGGAGCAAGGGGGGATACGCAGTATTTT.

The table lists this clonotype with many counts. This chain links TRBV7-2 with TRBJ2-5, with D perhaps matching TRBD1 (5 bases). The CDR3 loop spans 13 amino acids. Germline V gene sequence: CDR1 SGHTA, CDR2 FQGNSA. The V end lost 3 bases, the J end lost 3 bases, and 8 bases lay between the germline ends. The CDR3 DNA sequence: TGTGCCAGCAGCTTTTCGACAGAAGAGACCCAGTACTTC. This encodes CASSFSTEETQYF.

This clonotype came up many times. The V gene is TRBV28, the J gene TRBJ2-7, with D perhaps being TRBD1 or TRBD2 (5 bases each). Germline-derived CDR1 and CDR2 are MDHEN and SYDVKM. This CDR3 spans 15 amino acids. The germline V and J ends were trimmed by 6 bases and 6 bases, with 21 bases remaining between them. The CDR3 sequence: CASSPPGTGKVEQYV. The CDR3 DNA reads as TGTGCCAGCAGCCCACCGGGGACGGGGAAGGTCGAGCAGTACGTC.

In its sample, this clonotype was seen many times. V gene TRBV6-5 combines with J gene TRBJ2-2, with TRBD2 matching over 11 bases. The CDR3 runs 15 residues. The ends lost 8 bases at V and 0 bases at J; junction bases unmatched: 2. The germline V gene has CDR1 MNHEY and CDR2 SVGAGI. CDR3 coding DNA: TGTGCCAGCTTACTAGCGGGGGCGAACACCGGGGAGCTGTTTTTT. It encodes CASLLAGANTGELFF.